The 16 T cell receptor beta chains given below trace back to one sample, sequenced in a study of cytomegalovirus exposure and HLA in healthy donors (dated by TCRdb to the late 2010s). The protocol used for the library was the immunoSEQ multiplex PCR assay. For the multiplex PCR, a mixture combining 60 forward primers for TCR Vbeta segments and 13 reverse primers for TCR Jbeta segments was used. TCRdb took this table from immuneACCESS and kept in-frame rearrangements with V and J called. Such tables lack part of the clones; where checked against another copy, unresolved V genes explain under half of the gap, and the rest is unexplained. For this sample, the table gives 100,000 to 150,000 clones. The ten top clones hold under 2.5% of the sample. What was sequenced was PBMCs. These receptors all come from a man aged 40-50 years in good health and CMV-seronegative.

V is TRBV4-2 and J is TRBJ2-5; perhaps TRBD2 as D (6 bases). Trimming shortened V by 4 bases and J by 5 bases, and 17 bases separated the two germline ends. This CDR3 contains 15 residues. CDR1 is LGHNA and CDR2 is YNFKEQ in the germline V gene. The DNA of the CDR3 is TGTGCCAGCAGCCTCCGGTCGGGAGCTGGGGAGACCCAGTACTTC. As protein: CASSLRSGAGETQYF.

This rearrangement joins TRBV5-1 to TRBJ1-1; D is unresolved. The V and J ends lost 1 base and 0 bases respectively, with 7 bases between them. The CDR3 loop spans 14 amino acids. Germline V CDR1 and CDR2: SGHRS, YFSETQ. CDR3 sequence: CASSLYTVNTEAFF. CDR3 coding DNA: TGCGCCAGCAGCTTGTATACGGTGAACACTGAAGCTTTCTTT.

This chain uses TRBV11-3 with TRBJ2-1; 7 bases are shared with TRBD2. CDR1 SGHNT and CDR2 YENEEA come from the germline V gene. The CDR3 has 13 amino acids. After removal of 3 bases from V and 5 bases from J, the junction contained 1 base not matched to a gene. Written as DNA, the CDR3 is TGTGCCAGCAGCTTCCTAGCGGACAATGAGCAGTTCTTC. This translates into CASSFLADNEQFF.

This chain's CDR3 is CASSPGQGWKNEQFF. The CDR3 DNA reads TGCGCCAGCAGCCCGGGACAGGGATGGAAAAATGAGCAGTTCTTC. The chain uses TRBV5-1 and TRBJ2-1; TRBD1 aligns across 9 bases. This CDR3 is built from 15 residues. J lost 7 bases, V lost 4 bases, and 9 bases had no gene match. CDR1 and CDR2 from the germline V gene are SGHRS and YFSETQ.

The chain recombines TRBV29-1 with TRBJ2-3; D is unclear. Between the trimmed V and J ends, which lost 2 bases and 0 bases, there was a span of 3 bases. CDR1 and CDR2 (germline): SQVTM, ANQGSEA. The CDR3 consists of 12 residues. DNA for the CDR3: TGCAGCGTTGAATATAGCACAGATACGCAGTATTTT. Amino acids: CSVEYSTDTQYF.

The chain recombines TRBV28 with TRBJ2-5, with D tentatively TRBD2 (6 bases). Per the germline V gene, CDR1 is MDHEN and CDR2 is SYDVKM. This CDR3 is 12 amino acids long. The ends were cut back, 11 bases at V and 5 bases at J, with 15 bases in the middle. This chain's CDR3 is CAGGVVGETQYF. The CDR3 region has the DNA TGTGCCGGAGGGGTTGTGGGGGAGACCCAGTACTTC.

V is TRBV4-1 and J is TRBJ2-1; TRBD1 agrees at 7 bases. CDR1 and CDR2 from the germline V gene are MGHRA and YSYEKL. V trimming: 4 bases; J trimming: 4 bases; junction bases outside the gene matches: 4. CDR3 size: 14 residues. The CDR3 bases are TGCGCCAGCAGCCCCGGGACAGAGTACAATGAGCAGTTCTTC. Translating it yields CASSPGTEYNEQFF.

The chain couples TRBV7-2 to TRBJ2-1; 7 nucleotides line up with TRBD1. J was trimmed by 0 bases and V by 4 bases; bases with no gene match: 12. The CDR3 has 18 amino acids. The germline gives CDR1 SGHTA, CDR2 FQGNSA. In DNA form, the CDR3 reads TGTGCCAGCAGCTCCCTGACAGGGTCCAGTAGCTCCTACAATGAGCAGTTCTTC. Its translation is CASSSLTGSSSSYNEQFF.

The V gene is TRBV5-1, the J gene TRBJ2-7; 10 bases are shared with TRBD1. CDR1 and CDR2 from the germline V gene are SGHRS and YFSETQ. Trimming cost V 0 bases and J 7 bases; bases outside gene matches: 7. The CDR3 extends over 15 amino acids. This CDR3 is CASSLAGTGVGEQYF. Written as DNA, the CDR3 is TGCGCCAGCAGCTTGGCCGGGACAGGGGTTGGAGAGCAGTACTTC.

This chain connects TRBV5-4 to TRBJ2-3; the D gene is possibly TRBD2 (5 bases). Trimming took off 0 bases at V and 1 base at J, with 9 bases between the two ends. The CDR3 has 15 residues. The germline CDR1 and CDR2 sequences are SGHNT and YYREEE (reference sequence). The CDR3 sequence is CASSLEGAGTDTQYF. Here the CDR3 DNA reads TGTGCCAGCAGCTTGGAGGGAGCGGGCACAGATACGCAGTATTTT.

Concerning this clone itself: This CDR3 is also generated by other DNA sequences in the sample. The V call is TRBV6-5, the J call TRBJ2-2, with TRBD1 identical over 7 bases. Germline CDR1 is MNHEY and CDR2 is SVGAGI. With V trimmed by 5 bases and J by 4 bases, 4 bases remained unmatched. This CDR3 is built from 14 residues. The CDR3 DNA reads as TGTGCCAGCAGTCCGGGACAGAGCACCGGGGAGCTGTTTTTT. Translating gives CASSPGQSTGELFF.

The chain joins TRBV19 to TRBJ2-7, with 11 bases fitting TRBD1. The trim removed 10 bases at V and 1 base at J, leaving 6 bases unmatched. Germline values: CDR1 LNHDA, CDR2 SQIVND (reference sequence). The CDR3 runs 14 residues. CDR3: CANSGQGVSYEQYF. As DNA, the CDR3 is TGTGCCAATTCGGGACAGGGGGTTTCCTACGAGCAGTACTTC. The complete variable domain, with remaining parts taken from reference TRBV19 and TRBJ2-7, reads DGGITQSPKYLFRKEGQNVTLSCEQNLNHDAMYWYRQDPGQGLRLIYYSQIVNDFQKGDIAEGYSVSREKKESFPLTVTSAQKNPTAFYLCANSGQGVSYEQYFGPGTRLTVT.

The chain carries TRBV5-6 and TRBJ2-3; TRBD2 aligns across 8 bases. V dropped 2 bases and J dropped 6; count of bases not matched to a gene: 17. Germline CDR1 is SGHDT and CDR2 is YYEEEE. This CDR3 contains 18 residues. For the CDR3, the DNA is TGTGCCAGCAGCTTCGGGACTAGAGGTTTGGTAGGGTACGATACGCAGTATTTT. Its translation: CASSFGTRGLVGYDTQYF.

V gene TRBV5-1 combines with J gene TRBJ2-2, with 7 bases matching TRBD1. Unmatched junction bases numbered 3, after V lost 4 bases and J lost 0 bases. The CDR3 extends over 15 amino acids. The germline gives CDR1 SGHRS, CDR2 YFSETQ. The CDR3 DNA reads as TGCGCCAGCAGCACTGGACAGGCGAACACCGGGGAGCTGTTTTTT. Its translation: CASSTGQANTGELFF. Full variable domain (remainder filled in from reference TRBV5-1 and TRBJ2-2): KAGVTQTPRYLIKTRGQQVTLSCSPISGHRSVSWYQQTPGQGLQFLFEYFSETQRNKGNFPGRFSGRQFSNSRSEMNVSTLELGDSALYLCASSTGQANTGELFFGEGSRLTVL.

In DNA form, the CDR3 reads TGTGCCAGCAGTTACTTCAGGACTCGTTCCTACGAGCAGTACTTC. This encodes CASSYFRTRSYEQYF. This chain joins TRBV6-5 and TRBJ2-7; D is possibly TRBD2 (5 bases). The CDR3 sequence is 15 residues long. Germline V gives CDR1 MNHEY, CDR2 SVGAGI. The V gene lost 1 base and the J gene lost 1 base, with 11 bases spanning the gap.

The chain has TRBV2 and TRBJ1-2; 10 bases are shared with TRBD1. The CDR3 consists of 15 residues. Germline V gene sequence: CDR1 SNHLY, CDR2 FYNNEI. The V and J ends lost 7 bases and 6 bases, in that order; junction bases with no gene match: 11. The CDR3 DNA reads TGTGCCAGCACCCTTACCCCCGGACAGGGGGATGGCTACACCTTC. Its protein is CASTLTPGQGDGYTF.